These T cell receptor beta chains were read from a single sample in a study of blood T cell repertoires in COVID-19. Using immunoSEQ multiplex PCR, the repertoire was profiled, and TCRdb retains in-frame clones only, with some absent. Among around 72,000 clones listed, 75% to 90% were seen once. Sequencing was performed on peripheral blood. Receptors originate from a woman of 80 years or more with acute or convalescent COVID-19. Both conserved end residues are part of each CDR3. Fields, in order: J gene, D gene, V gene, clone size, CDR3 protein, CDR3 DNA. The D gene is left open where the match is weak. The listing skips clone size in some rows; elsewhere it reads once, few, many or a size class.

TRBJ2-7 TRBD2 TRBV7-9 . CASSKLAGALHEQYF TGTGCCAGCAGTAAACTAGCGGGAGCCCTCCACGAGCAGTACTTC
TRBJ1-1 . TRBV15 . CATADRRNTEAFF TGTGCCACCGCCGACAGGAGGAACACTGAAGCTTTCTTT
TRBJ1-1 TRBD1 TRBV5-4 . CASSPGGQGWTEAFF TGTGCCAGCAGCCCAGGAGGACAGGGTTGGACTGAAGCTTTCTTT
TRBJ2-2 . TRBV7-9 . CASSGRRAGELFF TGTGCCAGCAGCGGGAGGAGGGCCGGGGAGCTGTTTTTT
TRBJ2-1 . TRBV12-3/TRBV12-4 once CASSLGAGGFF TGTGCCAGCAGTTTAGGGGCAGGAGGGTTCTTC
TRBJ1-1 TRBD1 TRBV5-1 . CASSLAGTGARETFF TGCGCCAGCAGCTTGGCCGGGACAGGGGCTCGAGAAACTTTCTTT
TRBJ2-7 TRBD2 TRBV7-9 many CASSLGGLAGVWEQYF TGTGCCAGCAGCTTAGGAGGACTAGCGGGAGTGTGGGAGCAGTACTTC
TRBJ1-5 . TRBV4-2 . CASSQVSNQPQHF TGTGCCAGCAGCCAAGTTTCGAATCAGCCCCAGCATTTT
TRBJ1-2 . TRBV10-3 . CAISEMQGQGYGYTF TGTGCCATCAGTGAGATGCAGGGGCAAGGGTATGGCTACACCTTC
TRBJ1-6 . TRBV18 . CASSPSPGNNSPLHF TGTGCCAGCTCACCCTCCCCGGGGAACAATTCACCCCTCCACTTT
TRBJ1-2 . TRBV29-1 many CSVDTDGYTF TGCAGCGTTGATACGGATGGCTACACCTTC
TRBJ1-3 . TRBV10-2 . CASSVQGRASGNTIYF TGCGCCAGCAGTGTGCAGGGGCGCGCATCTGGAAACACCATATATTTT
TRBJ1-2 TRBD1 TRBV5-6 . CASSLDGQGPYGYTF TGTGCCAGCAGCTTGGATGGACAGGGTCCATATGGCTACACCTTC
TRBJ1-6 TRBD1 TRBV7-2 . CASSLEAGGNSPLHF TGTGCCAGCAGCTTAGAAGCAGGGGGGAATTCACCCCTCCACTTT
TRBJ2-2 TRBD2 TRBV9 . CASSVTPGLETTGELFF TGTGCCAGCAGCGTAACGCCGGGACTAGAGACGACCGGGGAGCTGTTTTTT
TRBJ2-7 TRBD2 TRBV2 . CASSEAWASSGAGEQYF TGTGCCAGCAGTGAAGCATGGGCCTCTAGCGGGGCCGGTGAGCAGTACTTC
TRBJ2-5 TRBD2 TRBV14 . CASSQDLGASGRKETQYF TGTGCCAGCAGCCAAGATCTGGGGGCTAGCGGGAGGAAAGAGACCCAGTACTTC
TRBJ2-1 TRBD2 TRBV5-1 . CASSSLTSGNNEQFF TGCGCCAGCAGCTCTCTGACTAGCGGGAACAATGAGCAGTTCTTC
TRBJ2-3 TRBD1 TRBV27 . CASSFWTGGSTDTQYF TGTGCCAGCAGTTTCTGGACAGGGGGATCCACAGATACGCAGTATTTT
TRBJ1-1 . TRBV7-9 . CASSLSQGNTEAFF TGTGCCAGCAGCCTCAGTCAGGGGAACACTGAAGCTTTCTTT
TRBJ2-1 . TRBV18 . CASSPPIVGSGTYNEQFF TGTGCCAGCTCACCACCCATCGTAGGTAGCGGAACCTACAATGAGCAGTTCTTC
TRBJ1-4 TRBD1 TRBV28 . CASSTGQGNEKLFF TGTGCCAGCAGTACGGGACAGGGAAATGAAAAACTGTTTTTT
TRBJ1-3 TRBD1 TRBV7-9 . CASSYGQGHGNTIYF TGTGCCAGCAGCTACGGACAGGGACATGGAAACACCATATATTTT
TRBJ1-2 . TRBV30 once CAWRSYGYTF TGTGCCTGGAGATCTTATGGCTACACCTTC
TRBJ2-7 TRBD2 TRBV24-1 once CATTSREGYEQYF TGTGCCACCACCTCGAGGGAGGGCTACGAGCAGTACTTC
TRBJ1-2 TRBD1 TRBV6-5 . CASTTNWDSLKGYTF TGTGCCAGCACCACCAACTGGGACAGCTTAAAAGGCTACACCTTC
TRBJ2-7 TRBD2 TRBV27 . CASSFSGRNEQYF TGTGCCAGCAGTTTTAGCGGGAGGAACGAGCAGTACTTC
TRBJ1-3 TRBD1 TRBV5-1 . CASSLNPQGTGDTIYF TGCGCCAGCAGCTTGAACCCACAGGGGACTGGAGACACCATATATTTT
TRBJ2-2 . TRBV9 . CASSVVEGELFF TGTGCCAGCAGCGTAGTTGAGGGGGAGCTGTTTTTT
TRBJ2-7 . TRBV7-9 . CASSPLPGQHSYEQYF TGTGCCAGCAGCCCCCTGCCGGGACAACACTCCTACGAGCAGTACTTC
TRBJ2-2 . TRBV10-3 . CASHGMEAGELFF TGTGCCTCACACGGGATGGAGGCCGGGGAGCTGTTTTTT
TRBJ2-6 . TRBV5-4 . CASSPGFSGANVLTF TGTGCCAGCAGCCCAGGGTTCTCTGGGGCCAACGTCCTGACTTTC
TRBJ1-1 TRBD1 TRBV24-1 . CATSDGGTGDTEAFF TGTGCCACCAGTGATGGCGGGACAGGGGACACTGAAGCTTTCTTT
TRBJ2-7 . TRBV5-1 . CASSRDSYEQYF TGCGCCAGCAGCCGCGACTCCTACGAGCAGTACTTC
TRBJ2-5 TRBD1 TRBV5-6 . CASSLVDRGGETQYF TGTGCCAGCAGCTTAGTGGACAGGGGGGGAGAGACCCAGTACTTC
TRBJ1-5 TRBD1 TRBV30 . CAWSLTGGDQPQHF TGTGCCTGGAGTTTAACAGGGGGCGATCAGCCCCAGCATTTT
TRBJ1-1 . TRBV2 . CASSERGKGNTEAFF TGTGCCAGCAGTGAACGAGGGAAGGGGAACACTGAAGCTTTCTTT
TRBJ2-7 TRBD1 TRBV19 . CASSTLLPDRGPPYEQYF TGTGCCAGTAGTACCCTGCTCCCGGACAGGGGCCCTCCCTACGAGCAGTACTTC
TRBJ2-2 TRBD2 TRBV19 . CASSFPLAGGPESAGELFF TGTGCCAGTAGTTTCCCGTTAGCGGGGGGGCCTGAGTCGGCTGGGGAGCTGTTTTTT
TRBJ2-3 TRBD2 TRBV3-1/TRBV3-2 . CASSQGLASIRTDTQYF TGTGCCAGCAGCCAAGGACTAGCTTCAATCCGCACAGATACGCAGTATTTT
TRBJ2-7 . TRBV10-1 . CASSDTRRQYF TGCGCCAGCAGTGATACCCGTAGGCAGTACTTC
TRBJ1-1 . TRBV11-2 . CASSLVTSNTEAFF TGTGCCAGCAGCTTAGTGACATCGAACACTGAAGCTTTCTTT
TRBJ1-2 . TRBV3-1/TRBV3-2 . CASSQKGDAGYTF TGTGCCAGCAGCCAAAAGGGGGACGCTGGCTACACCTTC
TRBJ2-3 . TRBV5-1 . CASSHQGQVTDTQYF TGCGCCAGCAGTCACCAGGGGCAGGTCACAGATACGCAGTATTTT
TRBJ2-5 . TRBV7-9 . CASSAAGIQETQYF TGTGCCAGCAGCGCCGCAGGAATACAAGAGACCCAGTACTTC
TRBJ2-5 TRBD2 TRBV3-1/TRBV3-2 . CASSQERTGGFQETQYF TGTGCCAGCAGCCAAGAAAGGACGGGGGGATTCCAAGAGACCCAGTACTTC
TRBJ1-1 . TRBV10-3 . CAISESGAVRAFF TGTGCCATCAGTGAGTCGGGGGCGGTTCGGGCTTTCTTT
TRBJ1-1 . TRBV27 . CASSLVAGNTEAFF TGTGCCAGCAGTTTAGTCGCAGGGAACACTGAAGCTTTCTTT
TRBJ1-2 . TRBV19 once CASKETDHYGYTF TGTGCCAGTAAGGAGACAGACCACTATGGCTACACCTTC
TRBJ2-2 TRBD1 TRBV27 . CASRGAGTANTGELFF TGTGCCAGCAGGGGGGCCGGGACAGCGAACACCGGGGAGCTGTTTTTT
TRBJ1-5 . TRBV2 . CASSRQNNQPQHF TGTGCCAGCAGCCGACAGAACAATCAGCCCCAGCATTTT
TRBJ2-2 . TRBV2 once CASSVSLTGELFF TGTGCCAGCAGTGTTTCCCTCACCGGGGAGCTGTTTTTT
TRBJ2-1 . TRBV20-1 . CSASLGVEEQFF TGCAGTGCTAGTTTGGGAGTGGAGGAGCAGTTCTTC
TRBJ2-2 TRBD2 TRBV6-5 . CASRRPGLNTGELFF TGTGCCAGCAGAAGACCGGGACTAAACACCGGGGAGCTGTTTTTT
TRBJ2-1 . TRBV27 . CASSKVRDYNEQFF TGTGCCAGCAGTAAAGTACGCGACTACAATGAGCAGTTCTTC
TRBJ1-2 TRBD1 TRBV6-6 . CASRPDRVNGYTF TGTGCCAGCAGGCCCGACAGGGTAAATGGCTACACCTTC
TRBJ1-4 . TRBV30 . CAWSVNFPNEKLFF TGTGCCTGGAGTGTAAACTTCCCTAATGAAAAACTGTTTTTT
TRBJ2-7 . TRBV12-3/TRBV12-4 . CASSHSYEQYF TGTGCCAGCAGTCACTCCTACGAGCAGTACTTC
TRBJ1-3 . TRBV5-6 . CASSRRAPGNTIYF TGTGCCAGCAGCCGGAGGGCTCCCGGAAACACCATATATTTT